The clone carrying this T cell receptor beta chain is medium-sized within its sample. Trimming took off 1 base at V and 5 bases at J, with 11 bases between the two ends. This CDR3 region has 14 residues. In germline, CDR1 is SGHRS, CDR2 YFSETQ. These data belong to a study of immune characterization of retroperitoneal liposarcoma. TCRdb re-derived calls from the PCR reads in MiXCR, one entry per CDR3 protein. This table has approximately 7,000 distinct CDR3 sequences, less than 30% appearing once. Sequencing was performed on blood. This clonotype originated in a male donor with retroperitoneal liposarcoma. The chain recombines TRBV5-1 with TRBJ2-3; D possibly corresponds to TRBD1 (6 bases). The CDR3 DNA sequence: TGCGCCAGCAGCTTGTGGACAGACGGAGATACGCAGTATTTT. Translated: CASSLWTDGDTQYF.